Below, one TCR beta chain is given with its context. Cells designated naive CD8 were CD45RO-negative and were positively selected for CCR7, with terminally differentiated effector memory CD45RA+ cells excluded. Germline V gene data show CDR1 as SGHAT and CDR2 as FQNNGV. This CDR3 region has 14 residues. Trimming left V 3 bases short and J 0 bases short, with 8 bases between. Repertoires were generated with immunoSEQ multiplex PCR, while TCRdb's copy carries only in-frame clones and drops some. The profile covers some 580,000 clones, with roughly 98% appearing a single time and 0.3% taken by the ten largest. This sample is part of a study of shared clonotypes between healthy human individuals. Study-level background: Donors, aged 18 to 49, were a couple of women and three men.

This sequence originates from a man under 40 in good health. Sequencing was carried out using naive CD8+ T cells sorted from blood. The rearrangement uses TRBV11-2 and TRBJ1-1; unclear D gene. This CDR3 reads CASSFPLMNTEAFF. DNA for the CDR3: TGTGCCAGCAGCTTTCCCCTCATGAACACTGAAGCTTTCTTT.